Below, 23 T cell receptor beta chains from the same sample are listed, as sequenced in a study of T cell repertoires in cytomegalovirus infection. TCRdb recomputed calls from the reads with MiXCR, one row per CDR3 protein. The sample has 150,000 to 200,000 distinct CDR3 sequences; 8% to 10% are singletons. Sequencing used PBMCs. Source of these receptors: a human donor in good health (CMV status not recorded). Some clones in this sample may be carry-over from other donors' samples.

This clonotype occurred many times. This chain connects TRBV7-2 to TRBJ2-3; D remains unclear. Germline CDR1 SGHTA, CDR2 FQGNSA. V was shortened by 6 bases and J by 6 bases, with 10 bases between the two germline ends. The CDR3 runs 12 residues. For the CDR3, the DNA is TGTGCCAGCAGAAGGATATCGGATACGCAGTATTTT. Translation: CASRRISDTQYF.

This clonotype appeared a few times. V usage is TRBV28 and J usage is TRBJ1-6; D may be TRBD1 (5 bases). Deletions cut 8 bases from V and 5 bases from J, with 10 bases between. Germline assignment: CDR1 MDHEN and CDR2 SYDVKM. The CDR3 contains 13 residues. Written as DNA, the CDR3 is TGTGCCAGCTCGGGACGGAATAATTCACCCCTCCACTTT. Amino acids: CASSGRNNSPLHF.

The V gene is TRBV20-1, the J gene TRBJ2-5; no clear D. V shed 6 bases and J shed 2 bases, with 16 bases lying between them. Germline CDR1 is DFQATT and CDR2 is SNEGSKA (reference sequence). CDR3 length: 14 residues. The CDR3 region is CSANTRHGQETQYF. CDR3 DNA sequence: TGCAGTGCCAATACCAGACATGGGCAAGAGACCCAGTACTTC.

This clonotype came up many times. The rearrangement links TRBV7-2 to TRBJ2-7; TRBD2 matches 7 bases. V gave up 7 bases and J gave up 2 bases; unmatched junction bases: 17. In germline, CDR1 is SGHTA, CDR2 FQGNSA. This CDR3 is built from 17 residues. CDR3 sequence: CASIHRSFMGGTYEQYF. As DNA, the CDR3 is TGTGCCAGCATCCATCGTTCCTTCATGGGGGGGACCTACGAGCAGTACTTC.

The rearrangement joins TRBV12-3 or TRBV12-4 to TRBJ1-1; 7 positions match TRBD1. V shed 6 bases and J 9 bases; nucleotides not matched to a gene: 16. The CDR3 totals 15 residues. CDR3 DNA: TGTGCCAGCAGCCACTCCATCAGGGGGGGATGGCAAGCTTTCTTT. Translation: CASSHSIRGGWQAFF.

This clonotype came up many times. The chain recombines TRBV5-4 with TRBJ2-5; no clear D. The germline V and J ends were trimmed by 4 bases and 4 bases, with 14 bases remaining between them. This CDR3 is built from 14 residues. Germline CDR1 reads SGHNT; CDR2 reads YYREEE (reference sequence). The CDR3, as DNA: TGTGCCAGCAGCGGACGAAGAGTAGCAGAGACCCAGTACTTC. It codes for CASSGRRVAETQYF.

In its sample, this clonotype was seen once. A much larger clone differs from this one at a single base, so this may be a read error. V is TRBV19 and J is TRBJ1-1, with a possible D match to TRBD1 (6 bases). Trimming shortened V by 7 bases and J by 8 bases, and 17 bases separated the two germline ends. The CDR3 is made up of 13 amino acids. Germline V gene lookup returns CDR1 LNHDA and CDR2 SQIVND (reference sequence). The CDR3 here is CASKGDGDPEAFF. Here the CDR3 DNA reads TGTGCCAGTAAGGGGGACGGGGACCCAGAAGCTTTCTTT.

This clonotype was recorded at least ten times. This chain connects TRBV12-3 or TRBV12-4 to TRBJ1-6; D is unresolved. Trimming shortened V by 5 bases and J by 11 bases, and 16 bases separated the two germline ends. The CDR3 has 14 amino acids. CDR3 amino acids: CASSRQASRTPLHF. CDR3 DNA sequence: TGTGCCAGCAGTCGGCAGGCATCCAGGACACCCCTCCACTTT.

The chain combines TRBV2 with TRBJ2-7; either TRBD1 or TRBD2 may supply D (5 bases each). Per the germline V gene, CDR1 is SNHLY and CDR2 is FYNNEI. The CDR3 covers 12 residues. Trimming took off 8 bases at V and 3 bases at J, with 11 bases between the two ends. The CDR3: CASSGPNYEQYF. The CDR3 DNA follows: TGTGCCAGCTCGGGACCGAACTACGAGCAGTACTTC.

At least ten counts were recorded for this clonotype. The CDR3 is CASSQQTGTRDNEQFF. In nucleotides, the CDR3 is TGCGCCAGCAGCCAACAGACCGGGACGAGAGACAATGAGCAGTTCTTC. The chain recombines TRBV4-3 with TRBJ2-1; D possibly uses TRBD1 or TRBD2 (5 bases each). The CDR3 is made up of 16 amino acids. The germline CDR1 and CDR2 sequences are LGHNA and YSLEER. Trimming left V 2 bases short and J 5 bases short, with 16 bases between.

The sample holds many counts of this clonotype. This chain connects TRBV7-9 to TRBJ2-1; 7 positions match TRBD2. The CDR3 is 14 amino acids. J was trimmed by 8 bases and V by 3 bases; bases with no gene match: 7. CDR1 and CDR2 from the germline V gene are SEHNR and FQNEAQ (reference sequence). The CDR3, as DNA: TGTGCCAGCAGCTTTGGGGGGGAGAGGGATGAGCAGTTCTTC. Its translation: CASSFGGERDEQFF.

This clonotype was counted only a few times. This could be a read error, since a much larger clone is one nucleotide away. The chain uses TRBV11-1 and TRBJ2-7; D tentatively fits TRBD1 or TRBD2 (5 bases each). V was cut by 1 base and J by 0 bases, with 7 bases left in between. The CDR3 has 14 residues. Germline assignment: CDR1 SGHAT and CDR2 FQDESV (reference sequence). The CDR3 region is CASSLVGTSYEQYF. CDR3 bases: TGTGCCAGCAGCTTAGTAGGGACCTCCTACGAGCAGTACTTC.

This clonotype was detected ten times or more. The chain joins TRBV7-8 to TRBJ1-5; D is uncertain. The CDR3 loop spans 15 amino acids. V lost 0 bases and J 4 bases, leaving 10 bases between the germline ends. Germline V gives CDR1 SGHVS, CDR2 FQNEAQ. The CDR3 sequence: CASSLAGNRNQPQHF. DNA for the CDR3: TGTGCCAGCAGCTTAGCGGGAAATCGGAATCAGCCCCAGCATTTT.

The rearrangement links TRBV19 to TRBJ1-5; D is ambiguous. The CDR3 is 15 amino acids. Per the germline V gene, CDR1 is LNHDA and CDR2 is SQIVND (reference sequence). Trimming shortened V by 5 bases and J by 0 bases, and 11 bases separated the two germline ends. The CDR3 nucleotides read TGTGCCAGTAGTTCTGACGGATATAGCAATCAGCCCCAGCATTTT. Protein: CASSSDGYSNQPQHF.

This clonotype was found many times. The chain recombines TRBV7-2 with TRBJ1-2; unclear D gene. Deletions cut 1 base from V and 7 bases from J, with 13 bases between. CDR3 size: 14 residues. Germline V gene data show CDR1 as SGHTA and CDR2 as FQGNSA. CDR3 residues: CASSLVREAGGYTF. DNA of the CDR3: TGTGCCAGCAGCTTAGTGAGGGAGGCTGGTGGCTACACCTTC.

This clonotype was seen at least ten times. The junction and the germline gene differ at one end; a read error may be behind it. The V call is TRBV7-2, the J call TRBJ2-1; no reliable D call. CDR3 size: 11 residues. In germline, CDR1 is SGHTA, CDR2 FQGNSA. In DNA, the CDR3 is TGTGCCAGCACCTTAGTCCATGAGCAGTTCTTC. Translated: CASTLVHEQFF. The complete variable domain, with remaining parts taken from reference TRBV7-2 and TRBJ2-1, reads GAGVSQSPSNKVTEKGKDVELRCDPISGHTALYWYRQSLGQGLEFLIYFQGNSAPDKSGLPSDRFSAERTGGSVSTLTIQRTQQEDSAVYLCASTLVHEQFFGPGTRLTVL.

This clonotype was seen many times. The chain uses TRBV4-3 and TRBJ1-1; 7 positions agree with TRBD1. With V trimmed by 0 bases and J by 0 bases, 13 bases remained unmatched. The V gene's germline CDR1 is LGHNA and CDR2 YSLEER. The CDR3 covers 19 residues. Written as DNA, the CDR3 is TGCGCCAGCAGCCAAGATTTGGGACAGAACGCTCTACTGAACACTGAAGCTTTCTTT. It is translated as CASSQDLGQNALLNTEAFF.

This clonotype has at least ten counts. The chain uses TRBV20-1 and TRBJ1-2; 12 nucleotides align to TRBD1. Unmatched junction bases numbered 13, after V lost 6 bases and J lost 8 bases. The CDR3 sequence is 15 residues long. Looked up from germline, CDR1 is DFQATT and CDR2 is SNEGSKA (reference sequence). CDR3 protein: CSASVPGQGARGYTF. The CDR3 nucleotides read TGCAGTGCGAGTGTGCCGGGACAGGGGGCCCGGGGCTACACCTTC.

Ten or more counts support this clonotype. The chain is built from TRBV30 and TRBJ2-3; D possibly uses TRBD1 or TRBD2 (5 bases each). The germline V and J ends were trimmed by 2 bases and 0 bases, with 12 bases remaining between them. The CDR3 spans 15 residues. Germline V CDR1 and CDR2: GTSNPN, SVGIG (reference sequence). In DNA form, the CDR3 reads TGTGCCTGGAGTTGGGACGGCGGAAGCACAGATACGCAGTATTTT. It codes for CAWSWDGGSTDTQYF. The whole variable domain, remainder taken from reference TRBV30 and TRBJ2-3, is SQTIHQWPATLVQPVGSPLSLECTVEGTSNPNLYWYRQAAGRGLQLLFYSVGIGQISSEVPQNLSASRPQDRQFILSSKKLLLSDSGFYLCAWSWDGGSTDTQYFGPGTRLTVL.

This clonotype was seen at least ten times. V usage is TRBV7-9 and J usage is TRBJ2-5, with D uncertain. The V end was cut by 5 bases, the J end by 2 bases, with 12 bases between. The CDR3 is 14 residues long. The germline gives CDR1 SEHNR, CDR2 FQNEAQ (reference sequence). The CDR3 region is CASSPRLSQETQYF. As DNA, the CDR3 is TGTGCCAGCAGCCCGCGACTGAGTCAAGAGACCCAGTACTTC.

The gene calls are TRBV5-1 and TRBJ2-7; 7 nucleotides align to TRBD2. V dropped 3 bases and J dropped 2; count of bases not matched to a gene: 11. Germline CDR1 and CDR2: SGHRS and YFSETQ. The CDR3 is 16 amino acids. CDR3 sequence: CASSSNLASGTYEQYF. The CDR3 DNA reads TGCGCCAGCAGCTCCAACCTGGCTAGCGGTACCTACGAGCAGTACTTC.

The sample holds many counts of this clonotype. The CDR3 spells CASSQDWESDGYTF. CDR3 DNA sequence: TGTGCCAGCAGCCAGGACTGGGAAAGTGATGGCTACACCTTC. V is TRBV7-6 and J is TRBJ1-2; D uncertain. V shed 5 bases and J shed 6 bases, with 16 bases lying between them. The V gene's germline CDR1 is SGHVS and CDR2 FNYEAQ. The CDR3 runs 14 residues.

This clonotype occurred many times. The genes are TRBV7-2 and TRBJ2-3, with D unresolved. Germline V CDR1 and CDR2: SGHTA, FQGNSA. Trimming took off 5 bases at V and 1 base at J, with 10 bases between the two ends. This CDR3 spans 14 amino acids. CDR3 in amino acids: CASSPAMRTDTQYF. Here the CDR3 DNA reads TGTGCCAGCAGCCCCGCGATGCGCACAGATACGCAGTATTTT.